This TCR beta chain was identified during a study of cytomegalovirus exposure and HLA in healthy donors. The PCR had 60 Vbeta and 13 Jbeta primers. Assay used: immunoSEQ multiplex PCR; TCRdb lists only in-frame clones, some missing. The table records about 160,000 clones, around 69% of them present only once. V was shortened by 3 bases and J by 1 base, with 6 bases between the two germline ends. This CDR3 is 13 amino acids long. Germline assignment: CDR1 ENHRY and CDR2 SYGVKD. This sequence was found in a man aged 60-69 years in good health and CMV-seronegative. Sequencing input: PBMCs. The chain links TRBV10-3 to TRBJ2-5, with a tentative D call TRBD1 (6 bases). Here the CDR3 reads CAISDRGQETQYF. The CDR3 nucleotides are TGTGCCATCAGTGACAGGGGCCAAGAGACCCAGTACTTC.